This T cell receptor (beta chain) was recorded in a study of blood T cell repertoires in COVID-19 (TCRdb year 2020). Study-wide context: Samples from collaborators originated in the United States, Italy and Spain and spanned both the acute and convalescent phases of COVID-19. A freely available public database, intended as a resource for researchers studying the immune response to SARS-CoV-2, is where the repertoires were released. Where available, HLA class I and class II types were obtained from metadata supplied by the sample provider rather than from assay-based typing. Nearly every sample came with metadata listing a de-identified subject ID, COVID-19 status, age in years and sex. The prospective study material was composed of cDNA or gDNA derived from T cells, B-cell-depleted T cells, or PBMCs. The samples were drawn from two sources: the first 160 participants of the ongoing ImmuneRACE study, and 1,254 subjects contributed by 6 global collaborators. Deeply sampled blood TCRbeta repertoires from subjects exposed to, actively infected with, or recovered from COVID-19 were included in the dataset.

Collaborating institutions collected whole blood in K2EDTA tubes following their own protocols. For TCRbeta analysis, collaborators shipped samples in one of three forms: frozen whole blood, isolated PBMCs, or DNA extracted from either of those sample types. What the study reported, not specific to this receptor: The amount of clinical and demographic metadata varied by source and participant and was provided uncurated.

Of note for this clone: Its antigen is currently not known. Base qualities are not at hand, and no much larger clone is one base apart.

TCRbeta CDR3 regions were amplified from genomic DNA by means of the immunoSEQ Assay, a bias-controlled multiplex PCR. The source study handled its data this way. Within the assay, amplification of reference gene primers was used to estimate how many nucleated cells each sample contained. To quantify the absolute abundance of each unique TCRbeta CDR3 rearrangement, sequence reads were collapsed and filtered. For each sample, productive Simpson clonality was calculated as the square root of Simpson's diversity index over productive rearrangements. This immuneACCESS table, as held by TCRdb, lists in-frame sequences with V and J called but not all clones. Of the missing ones, under half trace to an unresolved V gene in checked studies; the others have no known cause. V and J calls and clone size are those listed in that table; D and trimming were worked out from the DNA. The sample has 250,000 to 300,000 clones on record, about four fifths of them singletons. The ten largest account for 2.5% to 3% of the sample.

Deletion took 2 bases off V and 6 bases off J, with a span of 8 bases between the germline ends. The CDR3 contains 11 residues, cysteine and phenylalanine counted. CDR3 DNA is the only sequence kept; it has 33 bases, read in frame from the first base. Reading the germline V gene (reference sequence) gives CDR1 DFQATT and CDR2 SNEGSKA. Sequencing was carried out using peripheral blood. Recombination joined TRBV20-1 with TRBJ2-7; confidence is insufficient to name the D gene. The clonotype originates from a woman in her sixties with active or convalescent COVID-19. The CDR3 protein is CSARLLSEQYF. Read as DNA, the sequence is TGCAGTGCTAGACTACTAAGCGAGCAGTACTTC.